Presented here are 28 T cell receptor beta chains from one specimen sequenced in a study of post-analysis software for immune sequencing data. Built from TCR beta cDNA, the libraries had unique molecular identifiers in them. TCRdb called the PCR reads again in MiXCR, with one record for every CDR3 protein. The top ten hold approximately 4.5% of the sample, which has 820,000 or so distinct CDR3 sequences, approximately 53% seen once. What these receptors recognize is not known. General study points: TRBV5-6, TRBV5-1 and TRBV20-1 belonged to a set of about 5 TRBV segments that were more frequent in patients than controls.

Sequenced: blood. These receptors were obtained from a girl aged 5-17 years with multiple sclerosis.

The CDR3 DNA follows: TGCAGTGCTAGAGATCCCCAGCGGGACAACAATGAGCAGTTCTTC. Its translation is CSARDPQRDNNEQFF. This rearrangement joins TRBV20-1 to TRBJ2-1, with TRBD2 as a possible D gene (7 bases). V lost 0 bases, J lost 5 bases, and 14 bases lay in between. From germline, CDR1 is DFQATT and CDR2 SNEGSKA (reference sequence). The CDR3 loop spans 15 amino acids.

This clonotype appeared a few times. The J gene is TRBJ2-1, the V gene TRBV15; 10 bases agree with TRBD2. Germline CDR1 and CDR2: LNHNV and YYDKDF (reference sequence). The ends lost 3 bases at V and 0 bases at J; junction bases unmatched: 5. The CDR3 length is 17 residues. As DNA, the CDR3 is TGTGCCACCAGCAGTCTAGCGGGAGCGGTCTCCTACAATGAGCAGTTCTTC. Its protein is CATSSLAGAVSYNEQFF.

This chain joins TRBV2 and TRBJ2-7; D remains ambiguous. Germline V gene sequence: CDR1 SNHLY, CDR2 FYNNEI. The CDR3 length is 12 residues. V shed 5 bases and J shed 7 bases, with 12 bases lying between them. The CDR3 spells CASSSQFYEQYF. In DNA form, the CDR3 reads TGTGCCAGCAGTTCCCAATTCTATGAGCAGTACTTC.

This clonotype appeared once. The J gene is TRBJ2-5, the V gene TRBV20-1, with no clear D. The J call is uncertain, as TRBJ2-7 better fits the DNA end. CDR1 and CDR2 (germline): DFQATT, SNEGSKA (reference sequence). The CDR3 extends over 14 amino acids. In DNA, the CDR3 is TGCAGTGCTAGAGACCGGCAGACCTCCTACGAGCAGTACTTC. Its protein product is CSARDRQTSYEQYF.

The V call is TRBV5-6, the J call TRBJ1-4, with a tentative D call TRBD1 (6 bases). V dropped 4 bases and J dropped 7 bases, with 17 bases sitting between them. Germline assignment: CDR1 SGHDT and CDR2 YYEEEE. CDR3 length: 15 residues. CDR3 amino acids: CASSRDQGRVEKLFF. The CDR3 DNA sequence: TGTGCCAGCAGCCGGGACCAGGGGAGGGTTGAAAAACTGTTTTTT.

The gene calls are TRBV20-1 and TRBJ2-5, with TRBD2 matching 13 bases. Germline assignment: CDR1 DFQATT and CDR2 SNEGSKA (reference sequence). CDR3 size: 17 residues. Trimming took 6 bases from V and 4 from J; bases not matched to a gene: 14. CDR3 residues: CSALPGLAGDLRETQYF. The CDR3, as DNA: TGCAGTGCCCTCCCCGGACTAGCGGGGGACCTCAGAGAGACCCAGTACTTC.

This clonotype was picked up one time. The rearrangement joins TRBV7-2 to TRBJ2-7; tentatively, D is TRBD2 (6 bases). V shed 0 bases and J shed 3 bases, with 12 bases lying between them. From germline, CDR1 is SGHTA and CDR2 FQGNSA. The CDR3 is made up of 15 amino acids. As DNA, the CDR3 is TGTGCCAGCAGCTTAGCGGCTAGCGACCTCTACGAGCAGTACTTC. Translated, it gives CASSLAASDLYEQYF.

V gene TRBV5-1 combines with J gene TRBJ2-4; D is undetermined. This CDR3 spans 16 amino acids. The V end lost 4 bases, the J end lost 2 bases, and 16 bases lay between the germline ends. Germline CDR1 and CDR2: SGHRS and YFSETQ. CDR3 amino acids: CASSGSMSTSKNIQYF. The CDR3 DNA follows: TGCGCCAGCAGCGGTAGTATGAGCACTTCCAAAAACATTCAGTACTTC.

This chain links TRBV12-3 or TRBV12-4 with TRBJ1-1; 7 bases agree with TRBD1. J lost 12 bases, V lost 5 bases, and 6 bases had no gene match. The CDR3 totals 11 residues. CDR3 nucleotides: TGTGCCAGCAGTACCGGACAGGTAACTTTCTTT. This translates into CASSTGQVTFF.

The rearrangement links TRBV7-6 to TRBJ2-7; possible D gene TRBD2, 6 bases. There are 16 residues in the CDR3. V lost 3 bases and J lost 0, with 15 bases in between. Germline V CDR1 and CDR2: SGHVS, FNYEAQ. CDR3 region: CASSLRGVGSSYEQYF. CDR3 DNA sequence: TGTGCCAGCAGCTTGAGGGGTGTCGGGAGCTCCTACGAGCAGTACTTC.

CDR3 protein: CASSRPVDYQETQYF. The CDR3 DNA reads TGTGCCAGCAGCCGTCCGGTGGATTACCAAGAGACCCAGTACTTC. V and J are TRBV7-9 and TRBJ2-5, with no clear D. V lost 5 bases and J 0 bases, leaving 13 bases between the germline ends. CDR1 is SEHNR and CDR2 is FQNEAQ in the germline V gene (reference sequence). The CDR3 is 15 amino acids.

The DNA of the CDR3 is TGCAGTGCTAGAGATTTAGGGCAGGGGATAGGGGAGCAGTACTTC. Its translation is CSARDLGQGIGEQYF. This rearrangement joins TRBV20-1 to TRBJ2-7, with D tentatively TRBD1 (6 bases). The germline V gene has CDR1 DFQATT and CDR2 SNEGSKA (reference sequence). The CDR3 has 15 amino acids. Trimming cost V 0 bases and J 7 bases, with 19 bases left between them.

V gene TRBV7-2 combines with J gene TRBJ2-7, with D perhaps TRBD2 (6 bases). Trimming took off 1 base at V and 9 bases at J, with 16 bases between the two ends. The CDR3 contains 14 residues. Germline V CDR1 and CDR2: SGHTA, FQGNSA. The CDR3 region has the DNA TGTGCCAGCAGCTTAGGGTCTAGCGAGATAGTGCAGTACTTC. It codes for CASSLGSSEIVQYF. The full variable domain, with the rest looked up from reference TRBV7-2 and TRBJ2-7, is GAGVSQSPSNKVTEKGKDVELRCDPISGHTALYWYRQSLGQGLEFLIYFQGNSAPDKSGLPSDRFSAERTGGSVSTLTIQRTQQEDSAVYLCASSLGSSEIVQYFGPGTRLTVT.

The chain links TRBV25-1 to TRBJ2-1; the match to TRBD1 covers 10 bases. CDR3 length: 17 amino acids. Germline-derived CDR1 and CDR2 are MGHDK and SYGVNS. The V and J ends lost 2 bases and 3 bases, in that order; junction bases with no gene match: 7. The CDR3 spells CASSEAPGQGNYNEQFF. CDR3 nucleotides: TGTGCCAGCAGTGAAGCCCCGGGACAGGGGAACTACAATGAGCAGTTCTTC.

The rearrangement joins TRBV12-3 or TRBV12-4 to TRBJ2-1, with TRBD2 identical over 7 bases. The trim removed 3 bases at V and 2 bases at J, leaving 4 bases unmatched. This CDR3 comprises 15 residues. CDR3 sequence: CASSFGGSTYNEQFF. CDR3 nucleotide sequence: TGTGCCAGCAGTTTTGGCGGGAGCACCTACAATGAGCAGTTCTTC.

The chain combines TRBV2 with TRBJ2-1; D remains ambiguous. CDR1 is SNHLY and CDR2 is FYNNEI in the germline V gene. The V end was cut by 6 bases, the J end by 5 bases, with 8 bases between. The CDR3 length is 12 residues. The chain's CDR3 is CASRILNNEQFF. In nucleotides, the CDR3 is TGTGCCAGCAGGATCCTAAACAATGAGCAGTTCTTC.

The rearrangement joins TRBV12-3 or TRBV12-4 to TRBJ1-2; D unclear. Between the trimmed V and J ends, which lost 3 bases and 6 bases, there was a span of 20 bases. CDR3 length: 16 amino acids. The CDR3 nucleotides read TGTGCCAGCAGTTTTGCCCCGAAAGGGTTAAGTCATGGCTACACCTTC. Its protein is CASSFAPKGLSHGYTF.

This clonotype turned up a few times. The chain links TRBV20-1 to TRBJ2-3; no firm D call. V was trimmed by 6 bases and J by 5 bases, leaving 15 bases between them. This CDR3 contains 13 residues. Germline CDR1 and CDR2: DFQATT and SNEGSKA (reference sequence). CDR3 bases: TGCAGTGCCTTAGTCATGGGTGGAGATACGCAGTATTTT. Residues: CSALVMGGDTQYF.

The CDR3 spells CASSLFSGGVLGTEAFF. As DNA, the CDR3 is TGCGCCAGCAGCTTGTTTTCAGGGGGCGTGTTGGGCACTGAAGCTTTCTTT. The rearrangement links TRBV5-1 to TRBJ1-1; the match to TRBD1 covers 8 bases. With 1 base clipped from V and 4 bases from J, the junction kept 12 bases outside the gene matches. The CDR3 totals 17 residues. Germline V gene data show CDR1 as SGHRS and CDR2 as YFSETQ.

The J gene is TRBJ1-2, the V gene TRBV20-1; tentative D call: TRBD1 (5 bases). CDR3 length: 12 amino acids. V dropped 3 bases and J dropped 3 bases, with 8 bases sitting between them. CDR1 and CDR2 (germline): DFQATT, SNEGSKA (reference sequence). CDR3: CSASSRDYGYTF. In nucleotides, the CDR3 is TGCAGTGCTAGCAGCAGGGACTATGGCTACACCTTC.

This sequence joins TRBV20-1 and TRBJ2-7, with TRBD1 matching 12 bases. Looked up from germline, CDR1 is DFQATT and CDR2 is SNEGSKA (reference sequence). There are 14 residues in the CDR3. V gave up 5 bases and J gave up 5 bases; unmatched junction bases: 7. The DNA for the CDR3 is TGCAGTGCTGGGACAGGGGGCTCAGTCCACGAGCAGTACTTC. Translating gives CSAGTGGSVHEQYF.

The rearrangement joins TRBV7-2 to TRBJ2-1; D is ambiguous. V gave up 3 bases and J gave up 3 bases, with 12 bases separating them. The CDR3 is made up of 15 amino acids. Per germline, CDR1 SGHTA and CDR2 FQGNSA. The CDR3 loop reads CASSLRSKNYNEQFF. CDR3 coding DNA: TGTGCCAGCAGCTTGAGGAGCAAGAACTACAATGAGCAGTTCTTC.

V and J are TRBV18 and TRBJ2-5; perhaps TRBD1 as D (6 bases). The CDR3 extends over 15 amino acids. Trimming pared 3 bases from V and 5 bases from J, leaving 16 bases between. Germline CDR1 and CDR2: KGHSH and LQKENI. As DNA, the CDR3 is TGTGCCAGCTCACCCTCGGGACAAAAACGGGAGACCCAGTACTTC. Translation gives CASSPSGQKRETQYF.

This chain uses TRBV9 with TRBJ2-1; D may be TRBD2 (5 bases). Trimming stripped 9 bases from V and 9 bases from J, with 19 bases between. Germline V lookup: CDR1 SGDLS, CDR2 YYNGEE. This CDR3 comprises 13 residues. The CDR3 sequence is CAKKAIGVSEQFF. DNA of the CDR3: TGTGCCAAAAAGGCTATCGGGGTCAGTGAGCAGTTCTTC.

The chain is built from TRBV5-8 and TRBJ2-1; D unresolved. CDR1 and CDR2 (germline): SGHTS, YDEGEE. V was shortened by 7 bases and J by 5 bases, with 13 bases between the two germline ends. CDR3 length equals 13 residues. In DNA form, the CDR3 reads TGTGCCAGCGAGAGGAGCCTCCACAATGAGCAGTTCTTC. Translation gives CASERSLHNEQFF.

V usage is TRBV20-1 and J usage is TRBJ2-4; 10 bases map to TRBD1. Germline V gene sequence: CDR1 DFQATT, CDR2 SNEGSKA (reference sequence). The CDR3 has 12 residues. V dropped 6 bases and J dropped 9; count of bases not matched to a gene: 5. CDR3 sequence: CSARTGGTIQYF. The CDR3 nucleotides are TGCAGTGCAAGGACAGGGGGAACCATTCAGTACTTC.

This clonotype showed up just once. The chain has TRBV9 and TRBJ2-4, with D possibly being TRBD1 or TRBD2 (6 bases each). The last part of the DNA fits TRBJ2-7 better; the J call may be wrong. The CDR3 loop spans 16 amino acids. Germline V gene lookup returns CDR1 SGDLS and CDR2 YYNGEE. CDR3 sequence: CASSVGGQGIAYEQYF. CDR3 DNA: TGTGCCAGCAGCGTTGGGGGGCAGGGGATCGCCTACGAGCAGTACTTC.

The chain joins TRBV7-8 to TRBJ1-5, with 7 positions matching TRBD1. There are 16 residues in the CDR3. J gave up 6 bases and V 1 base, and 9 bases lay outside the gene matches. The germline V gene encodes CDR1 SGHVS and CDR2 FQNEAQ. The CDR3 sequence: CASSLDVHRGTQPQHF. For the CDR3, the DNA is TGTGCCAGCAGCTTAGATGTACACAGGGGAACTCAGCCCCAGCATTTT.